This T cell receptor beta chain was retrieved from a study of control samples from healthy donors and cancer patients. CDR3 length equals 14 residues. The V and J ends lost 9 bases and 9 bases, in that order; junction bases with no gene match: 9. Germline assignment: CDR1 SNHLY and CDR2 FYNNEI. There are a few counts of this clone. Measured with immunoSEQ multiplex PCR; TCRdb has only the in-frame clones, and not every one. The sample contains roughly 98,000 clones, around 82% of which appear only once. The clonotype was recovered from a woman in her sixties or seventies in good health. The chain links TRBV2 to TRBJ2-1, with 12 bases aligning to TRBD2. The sample consisted of blood. CDR3 protein: CASKTSGSVGEQFF. DNA for the CDR3: TGTGCCAGTAAGACTAGCGGGAGTGTAGGTGAGCAGTTCTTC.